Presented here are 27 T cell receptor beta chains from one specimen sequenced in a study of OX40 agonist ivuxolimab in advanced cancers. Sequenced by immunoSEQ multiplex PCR; TCRdb stores in-frame clones only, minus some. The table lists more than 15,000 clones, about four fifths of them singletons. Sequences were derived from CD4+ or CD8+ T cells sorted from blood, sampled in a trial of the OX40 agonist ivuxolimab. The receptors originated from an adult with an advanced solid tumor such as melanoma, head and neck, liver or kidney cancer.

This rearrangement joins TRBV10-3 to TRBJ2-1; possible D gene TRBD1, 5 bases. The CDR3 totals 11 residues. The V end was cut by 11 bases, the J end by 6 bases, with 11 bases between. In germline, CDR1 is ENHRY, CDR2 SYGVKD. The DNA of the CDR3 is TGTGCCTACTCCCAGGGCAATGAGCAGTTCTTC. This sequence encodes CAYSQGNEQFF.

This chain joins TRBV4-1 and TRBJ2-1, with 7 bases fitting TRBD2. The CDR3 covers 17 residues. Trimming at V came to 3 bases and at J to 5 bases, leaving 13 bases not matched to a gene. The germline V gene encodes CDR1 MGHRA and CDR2 YSYEKL. The CDR3 DNA follows: TGCGCCAGCAGCCATCTGACTTCCATGGGGACTAACAATGAGCAGTTCTTC. It specifies CASSHLTSMGTNNEQFF.

This chain links TRBV10-2 with TRBJ1-1, with 10 bases fitting TRBD1. The CDR3 totals 14 residues. Trimming at V came to 5 bases and at J to 3 bases, leaving 3 bases not matched to a gene. Looked up from germline, CDR1 is WSHSY and CDR2 is SAAADI. Here the CDR3 reads CASSTTGGYTEAFF. CDR3 DNA sequence: TGCGCCAGCAGTACGACAGGGGGCTACACTGAAGCTTTCTTT.

The V gene is TRBV6-5, the J gene TRBJ2-7; maybe TRBD1 (6 bases). Trimming removed 0 bases at V and 3 bases at J, with 12 bases between. The germline V gene encodes CDR1 MNHEY and CDR2 SVGAGI. The CDR3 extends over 15 amino acids. The chain's CDR3 is CASSYSGGAGYEQYF. CDR3 DNA sequence: TGTGCCAGCAGTTACTCTGGGGGCGCCGGCTACGAGCAGTACTTC.

Only one count was recorded for this clone. J is TRBJ1-3 and V is TRBV5-5, with TRBD1 matching 7 bases. This CDR3 contains 15 residues. Germline lookup yields CDR1 SGHKS and CDR2 YYEKEE (reference sequence). The trim removed 4 bases at V and 2 bases at J, leaving 6 bases unmatched. CDR3 in DNA: TGTGCCAGCAGCCAATGGGACAGTCCTGGAAACACCATATATTTT. It encodes CASSQWDSPGNTIYF.

The J gene is TRBJ2-7, the V gene TRBV6-6; 7 nucleotides agree with TRBD2. The CDR3 covers 15 residues. Germline CDR1 is MNHNY and CDR2 is SVGAGI (reference sequence). The V segment lost 2 bases and the J segment 7 bases; nucleotides outside the gene matches: 11. CDR3 sequence: CASSYPVGGMREQYF. CDR3 in DNA: TGTGCCAGCAGTTACCCCGTGGGGGGGATGAGGGAGCAGTACTTC.

This clone has at least ten counts. This chain joins TRBV7-8 and TRBJ1-2; TRBD1 is a possible D gene (5 bases). V was pared by 3 bases and J by 7 bases, with 12 bases between. Germline V gives CDR1 SGHVS, CDR2 FQNEAQ. This CDR3 comprises 13 residues. CDR3 region: CASSFGGAGGYTF. DNA for the CDR3: TGTGCCAGCAGCTTCGGTGGGGCGGGTGGCTACACCTTC.

This chain joins TRBV10-3 and TRBJ2-1; 8 bases line up with TRBD2. Germline assignment: CDR1 ENHRY and CDR2 SYGVKD. With V trimmed by 3 bases and J by 8 bases, 12 bases remained unmatched. The CDR3 has 16 amino acids. This CDR3 reads CAISDSRGGIPDEQFF. DNA of the CDR3: TGTGCCATCAGTGACAGTCGCGGGGGGATTCCGGATGAGCAGTTCTTC.

The chain joins TRBV9 to TRBJ2-7; 12 bases line up with TRBD2. CDR1 and CDR2 (germline): SGDLS, YYNGEE. The junction had 3 bases not matched to a gene; V was cut back by 0 bases and J by 5 bases. The CDR3 is 15 amino acids. The CDR3 nucleotides read TGTGCCAGCAGCGTAGGACTAGCGGGAGCTAACGAGCAGTACTTC. Amino acid sequence: CASSVGLAGANEQYF.

This chain connects TRBV30 to TRBJ1-1; 8 bases are shared with TRBD1. The CDR3 totals 13 residues. The J segment lost 5 bases and the V segment lost 1 base, leaving 3 bases of the junction unmatched. Germline assignment: CDR1 GTSNPN and CDR2 SVGIG (reference sequence). CDR3 DNA sequence: TGTGCCTGGAGTGCTACAGGGGGGACTGAAGCTTTCTTT. Protein: CAWSATGGTEAFF.

This chain connects TRBV7-9 to TRBJ2-5; TRBD2 aligns across 9 bases. J lost 2 bases, V lost 5 bases, and 12 bases had no gene match. Germline V gene sequence: CDR1 SEHNR, CDR2 FQNEAQ (reference sequence). The CDR3 is made up of 17 amino acids. The CDR3 here is CASSNWVGGRGQETQYF. The CDR3 nucleotides read TGTGCCAGCAGCAACTGGGTCGGCGGGAGGGGACAAGAGACCCAGTACTTC.

The chain links TRBV19 to TRBJ2-1, with a possible D match to TRBD2 (6 bases). Germline V lookup: CDR1 LNHDA, CDR2 SQIVND (reference sequence). Trimming removed 5 bases from V and 0 bases from J, with 29 bases in between. CDR3 length: 21 residues. CDR3 sequence reads: CASSPTDGGLLAPNSYNEQFF. The CDR3 coding sequence is TGTGCCAGTAGTCCTACGGACGGAGGATTACTAGCACCAAACTCCTACAATGAGCAGTTCTTC.

The V gene is TRBV19, the J gene TRBJ2-1, with 11 bases identical to TRBD1. Trimming at V came to 11 bases and at J to 14 bases, leaving 11 bases not matched to a gene. The CDR3 spans 12 residues. The germline V gene has CDR1 LNHDA and CDR2 SQIVND (reference sequence). The CDR3 here is CASRTGGEDEFF. CDR3 nucleotides: TGTGCCTCCAGGACAGGGGGCGAAGACGAGTTCTTC.

The rearrangement links TRBV15 to TRBJ1-3, with 9 nucleotides matching TRBD1. This CDR3 spans 18 amino acids. With 4 bases clipped from V and 0 bases from J, the junction kept 10 bases outside the gene matches. The germline CDR1 and CDR2 sequences are LNHNV and YYDKDF (reference sequence). The CDR3 DNA reads TGTGCCACCAGCACCGGGGGGACAGGGCCCCCCTCTGGAAACACCATATATTTT. Amino acid sequence: CATSTGGTGPPSGNTIYF.

This chain links TRBV5-5 with TRBJ2-1; TRBD1 might be the D (6 bases). Trimming took 1 base from V and 8 from J, leaving 13 bases between them. Germline V gene lookup returns CDR1 SGHKS and CDR2 YYEKEE (reference sequence). The CDR3 consists of 14 residues. This chain's CDR3 is CASSLQLNRDEQFF. The DNA for the CDR3 is TGTGCCAGCAGCTTGCAGCTAAACAGGGATGAGCAGTTCTTC.

The V call is TRBV4-1, the J call TRBJ1-5, with 11 bases identical to TRBD1. The CDR3 is 18 amino acids. The germline V gene encodes CDR1 MGHRA and CDR2 YSYEKL. V trimming: 2 bases; J trimming: 6 bases; junction bases outside the gene matches: 12. This chain's CDR3 is CASSQHPPGTGGAQPQHF. Written as DNA, the CDR3 is TGCGCCAGCAGCCAACATCCTCCGGGGACAGGGGGTGCTCAGCCCCAGCATTTT.

The rearrangement uses TRBV30 and TRBJ2-3; 11 bases match TRBD2. Germline V gene lookup returns CDR1 GTSNPN and CDR2 SVGIG (reference sequence). The ends lost 1 base at V and 7 bases at J; junction bases unmatched: 4. This CDR3 has 14 residues. The CDR3 spells CAWSETSGINTQYF. The CDR3 nucleotides read TGTGCCTGGAGTGAGACTAGCGGGATTAATACGCAGTATTTT.

The chain combines TRBV11-1 with TRBJ2-1, with D perhaps matching TRBD1 (5 bases). The CDR3 is made up of 11 amino acids. Trimming cost V 4 bases and J 16 bases, with 14 bases left between them. CDR1 and CDR2 (germline): SGHAT, FQDESV (reference sequence). The DNA of the CDR3 is TGTGCCAGCAGCTCTGGACATAAAGCCTTCTTC. Translated: CASSSGHKAFF.

The V call is TRBV7-6, the J call TRBJ2-7; D unclear. Between the trimmed V and J ends, which lost 5 bases and 3 bases, there was a span of 8 bases. The CDR3 has 12 amino acids. Germline CDR1 is SGHVS and CDR2 is FNYEAQ. CDR3 bases: TGTGCCAGCAGCCAAGTGGGCTACGAGCAGTACTTC. Protein: CASSQVGYEQYF.

The J gene is TRBJ2-1, the V gene TRBV10-2; 8 bases line up with TRBD1. The germline V gene has CDR1 WSHSY and CDR2 SAAADI. Trimming took 3 bases from V and 4 from J; bases not matched to a gene: 5. This CDR3 has 15 residues. This CDR3 is CASSDFTGGYNEQFF. CDR3 coding DNA: TGCGCCAGCAGTGATTTTACAGGGGGTTACAATGAGCAGTTCTTC.

The chain is built from TRBV5-6 and TRBJ2-6; D is undetermined. This CDR3 is 14 amino acids long. V shed 4 bases and J shed 0 bases, with 5 bases lying between them. Germline CDR1 and CDR2: SGHDT and YYEEEE. The CDR3 region is CASSPHSGANVLTF. The CDR3 DNA is TGTGCCAGCAGCCCTCACTCTGGGGCCAACGTCCTGACTTTC.

In this sample, this clone turned up once. The gene calls are TRBV7-2 and TRBJ2-2; maybe TRBD1 (6 bases). The CDR3 is 16 residues long. V was trimmed by 2 bases and J by 2 bases, leaving 12 bases between them. The V gene's germline CDR1 is SGHTA and CDR2 FQGNSA. The CDR3 DNA follows: TGTGCCAGCAGCTTATGGGCAGGGGAAAACACCGGGGAGCTGTTTTTT. This translates into CASSLWAGENTGELFF.

V is TRBV7-2 and J is TRBJ2-7, with a possible D match to TRBD2 (6 bases). Trimming took 4 bases from V and 0 from J, leaving 22 bases between them. The CDR3 is 18 amino acids. CDR1 is SGHTA and CDR2 is FQGNSA in the germline V gene. The CDR3 nucleotides read TGTGCCAGCAGCTCCCTCCGGGGACTCTCTTTAAGCTCCTACGAGCAGTACTTC. Amino acids: CASSSLRGLSLSSYEQYF.

J is TRBJ2-7 and V is TRBV7-9; 7 bases fit TRBD1. The CDR3 totals 15 residues. From germline, CDR1 is SEHNR and CDR2 FQNEAQ (reference sequence). V trimming: 3 bases; J trimming: 1 base; junction bases outside the gene matches: 6. CDR3 loop: CASSLTGPVSYEQYF. CDR3 in DNA: TGTGCCAGCAGCTTGACAGGGCCAGTTTCCTACGAGCAGTACTTC.

The chain is built from TRBV11-2 and TRBJ2-1; 9 nucleotides line up with TRBD2. J gave up 4 bases and V 2 bases, and 3 bases lay outside the gene matches. The CDR3 runs 15 residues. CDR1 is SGHAT, CDR2 FQNNGV, per germline. The CDR3 DNA sequence: TGTGCCAGCAGCTTAAGTAGCGGGAGTTACAATGAGCAGTTCTTC. Its translation is CASSLSSGSYNEQFF.

This chain uses TRBV28 with TRBJ2-7; weak D call: TRBD2 (5 bases). Trimming removed 4 bases from V and 2 bases from J, with 12 bases in between. This CDR3 is built from 14 residues. In germline, CDR1 is MDHEN, CDR2 SYDVKM. CDR3 in DNA: TGTGCCAGCAGTTCCCAGCGGATTCCCTACGAGCAGTACTTC. It codes for CASSSQRIPYEQYF.

This sequence joins TRBV7-9 and TRBJ1-2; D remains unclear. Germline assignment: CDR1 SEHNR and CDR2 FQNEAQ (reference sequence). The CDR3 loop spans 17 amino acids. V was cut by 0 bases and J by 3 bases, with 17 bases left in between. The CDR3 sequence is CASSLAPYFAGDYGYTF. In DNA form, the CDR3 reads TGTGCCAGCAGCTTAGCGCCGTACTTCGCAGGAGACTATGGCTACACCTTC.